Following are 16 T cell receptor beta chains from one sample sequenced in a study of graft-versus-host responses after intestinal transplantation. Clones were read by immunoSEQ multiplex PCR, and TCRdb kept only the in-frame ones, dropping some. The sample lists about 120,000 clones; 85% to 95% were seen once. No cognate antigen is known for these TCRs. The sequenced sample was unstimulated CD4+ T cells sorted from spleen or lymph node cells, obtained before intestinal transplant. The receptors were sampled from a human donor who received an intestinal transplant.

The rearrangement joins TRBV29-1 to TRBJ1-3; D unclear. Germline V gene sequence: CDR1 SQVTM, CDR2 ANQGSEA. The CDR3 spans 12 residues. V gave up 5 bases and J gave up 0 bases, with 5 bases separating them. CDR3 residues: CSVRTSGNTIYF. As DNA, the CDR3 is TGCAGCGTTAGGACCTCTGGAAACACCATATATTTT.

This clone was seen a single time. V and J are TRBV28 and TRBJ1-2, with D possibly matching TRBD1 (6 bases). Germline-derived CDR1 and CDR2 are MDHEN and SYDVKM. V was trimmed by 7 bases and J by 1 base, leaving 10 bases between them. CDR3 size: 13 residues. The CDR3 nucleotides read TGTGCCAGCACCCTGGACAGTAACTATGGCTACACCTTC. Translated, it gives CASTLDSNYGYTF.

The chain links TRBV9 to TRBJ2-5; 7 bases match TRBD2. Germline CDR1 SGDLS, CDR2 YYNGEE. This CDR3 spans 16 amino acids. Trimming at V came to 4 bases and at J to 4 bases, leaving 13 bases not matched to a gene. The CDR3 region is CASSPLEGGPTETQYF. The CDR3 DNA is TGTGCCAGCAGCCCCCTCGAGGGAGGGCCGACAGAGACCCAGTACTTC.

The chain carries TRBV5-1 and TRBJ2-7; D may be TRBD1 (5 bases). Looked up from germline, CDR1 is SGHRS and CDR2 is YFSETQ. The germline V and J ends were trimmed by 0 bases and 3 bases, with 7 bases remaining between them. The CDR3 sequence is 13 residues long. The CDR3 bases are TGCGCCAGCAGCTTGGTGGACAACTACGAGCAGTACTTC. This encodes CASSLVDNYEQYF.

The chain employs TRBV29-1 and TRBJ1-1, with 7 bases identical to TRBD1. The V and J ends lost 6 bases and 11 bases, in that order; junction bases with no gene match: 9. The CDR3 sequence is 11 residues long. Germline values: CDR1 SQVTM, CDR2 ANQGSEA. The CDR3 DNA is TGCAGCGTCGAGGAACAGGGGAGGGCTTTCTTT. Protein sequence: CSVEEQGRAFF. The entire variable domain, with the rest obtained from reference TRBV29-1 and TRBJ1-1, is as follows: SAVISQKPSRDICQRGTSLTIQCQVDSQVTMMFWYRQQPGQSLTLIATANQGSEATYESGFVIDKFPISRPNLTFSTLTVSNMSPEDSSIYLCSVEEQGRAFFGQGTRLTVV.

The chain combines TRBV15 with TRBJ2-2; 12 nucleotides agree with TRBD2. Germline V CDR1 and CDR2: LNHNV, YYDKDF (reference sequence). After removal of 4 bases from V and 4 bases from J, the junction contained 4 bases not matched to a gene. The CDR3 sequence is 16 residues long. The CDR3 loop reads CATSTPSGRGTGELFF. The CDR3 bases are TGTGCCACCAGCACTCCTAGCGGGAGGGGCACCGGGGAGCTGTTTTTT. The full variable domain, rest sourced from reference TRBV15 and TRBJ2-2, is DAMVIQNPRYQVTQFGKPVTLSCSQTLNHNVMYWYQQKSSQAPKLLFHYYDKDFNNEADTPDNFQSRRPNTSFCFLDIRSPGLGDTAMYLCATSTPSGRGTGELFFGEGSRLTVL.

This clone was seen a single time. V is TRBV19 and J is TRBJ2-2, with TRBD2 as a possible D gene (5 bases). V lost 6 bases and J 1 base, leaving 6 bases between the germline ends. Per the germline V gene, CDR1 is LNHDA and CDR2 is SQIVND (reference sequence). The CDR3 loop spans 13 amino acids. The CDR3 loop is CASRGRNTGELFF. CDR3 in DNA: TGTGCCAGTAGGGGGAGGAACACCGGGGAGCTGTTTTTT.

This chain joins TRBV13 and TRBJ2-2; D might be TRBD1 (7 bases). The CDR3 spans 17 residues. CDR1 is PRHDT and CDR2 is FYEKMQ in the germline V gene (reference sequence). The V end lost 4 bases, the J end lost 0 bases, and 15 bases lay between the germline ends. CDR3 nucleotides: TGTGCCAGCAGCTCAATAGGGGGGACAGCGAACACCGGGGAGCTGTTTTTT. It codes for CASSSIGGTANTGELFF. The full variable domain, in which reference TRBV13 and TRBJ2-2 provide the parts outside the CDR3, is AAGVIQSPRHLIKEKRETATLKCYPIPRHDTVYWYQQGPGQDPQFLISFYEKMQSDKGSIPDRFSAQQFSDYHSELNMSSLELGDSALYFCASSSIGGTANTGELFFGEGSRLTVL.

This clone has a single count. The V gene is TRBV28, the J gene TRBJ2-2, with 7 bases matching TRBD2. This CDR3 region has 16 residues. CDR1 and CDR2 from the germline V gene are MDHEN and SYDVKM. The V and J ends lost 3 bases and 4 bases, in that order; junction bases with no gene match: 8. This CDR3 reads CASSFFASGSTGELFF. CDR3 DNA: TGTGCCAGCAGTTTCTTCGCTAGCGGTTCCACCGGGGAGCTGTTTTTT.

The CDR3 is CASSHSRDRGYTF. CDR3 bases: TGTGCCAGCAGCCACTCCAGGGATCGGGGCTACACCTTC. This chain connects TRBV7-9 to TRBJ1-2, with a possible D match to TRBD1 (5 bases). From germline, CDR1 is SEHNR and CDR2 FQNEAQ (reference sequence). Trimming removed 5 bases at V and 8 bases at J, with 15 bases between. The CDR3 is 13 residues long.

This rearrangement joins TRBV5-1 to TRBJ2-4; no clear D. V was shortened by 0 bases and J by 10 bases, with 14 bases between the two germline ends. This CDR3 contains 14 residues. Germline CDR1 SGHRS, CDR2 YFSETQ. CDR3 bases: TGCGCCAGCAGCTTGGTGTACGGAGCACCAATTCAGTACTTC. Its protein product is CASSLVYGAPIQYF.

V usage is TRBV13 and J usage is TRBJ2-3; no firm D call. CDR3 length: 13 residues. Trimming left V 5 bases short and J 3 bases short, with 9 bases between. The germline gives CDR1 PRHDT, CDR2 FYEKMQ (reference sequence). CDR3 nucleotides: TGTGCCAGCAGCCAGTGGGCAACAGATACGCAGTATTTT. As protein: CASSQWATDTQYF.

The V and J genes are TRBV28 and TRBJ2-7; 9 bases are a match to TRBD2. Germline-derived CDR1 and CDR2 are MDHEN and SYDVKM. The CDR3 has 16 residues. Trimming cost V 9 bases and J 3 bases; bases outside gene matches: 15. CDR3 coding DNA: TGTGCCAGTCATGGGGTCGGCGGGAGGGTTGTCTACGAGCAGTACTTC. Its protein is CASHGVGGRVVYEQYF. Full variable domain (rest looked up from reference TRBV28 and TRBJ2-7): DVKVTQSSRYLVKRTGEKVFLECVQDMDHENMFWYRQDPGLGLRLIYFSYDVKMKEKGDIPEGYSVSREKKERFSLILESASTNQTSMYLCASHGVGGRVVYEQYFGPGTRLTVT.

The chain uses TRBV5-1 and TRBJ2-1; D might be TRBD1 (6 bases). V was shortened by 3 bases and J by 3 bases, with 13 bases between the two germline ends. Per the germline V gene, CDR1 is SGHRS and CDR2 is YFSETQ. The CDR3 consists of 15 residues. Written as DNA, the CDR3 is TGCGCCAGCAGCTCTACGACGGACAGCTACAATGAGCAGTTCTTC. Protein: CASSSTTDSYNEQFF. Looking up the rest from reference TRBV5-1 and TRBJ2-1 gives the full variable domain: KAGVTQTPRYLIKTRGQQVTLSCSPISGHRSVSWYQQTPGQGLQFLFEYFSETQRNKGNFPGRFSGRQFSNSRSEMNVSTLELGDSALYLCASSSTTDSYNEQFFGPGTRLTVL.

The V call is TRBV6-5, the J call TRBJ1-2, with TRBD1 identical over 9 bases. CDR3 length equals 15 residues. Looked up from germline, CDR1 is MNHEY and CDR2 is SVGAGI. V dropped 7 bases and J dropped 1; count of bases not matched to a gene: 7. CDR3 residues: CASTGQGPYNYGYTF. In DNA, the CDR3 is TGTGCCAGCACTGGACAGGGGCCTTATAACTATGGCTACACCTTC.

This rearrangement joins TRBV7-3 to TRBJ2-3, with D perhaps being TRBD1 or TRBD2 (5 bases each). This CDR3 is 17 amino acids long. CDR1 SGHTA and CDR2 FQGTGA come from the germline V gene. The V end was cut by 0 bases, the J end by 0 bases, with 13 bases between. In DNA form, the CDR3 reads TGTGCCAGCAGCTTAACCCGGGACGCCTTTAGCACAGATACGCAGTATTTT. It translates to CASSLTRDAFSTDTQYF.